The rows below give T cell receptor beta chains drawn from one sample of a study of PD-1 blockade in classical Hodgkin lymphoma. TCRdb's table, derived via immunoSEQ multiplex PCR, lists solely in-frame clones and lacks some. The table lists more than 60,000 clones, more than 75% of them singletons. Sequenced material: peripheral blood mononuclear cells (PBMCs), taken at baseline. These receptor sequences come from a human donor with classical Hodgkin lymphoma. The CDR3 runs from the conserved cysteine through the conserved F or W. Each record gives: clone size, V gene, J gene, D gene, CDR3 protein, CDR3 DNA. The D gene is left open where the match is weak. Expanded clones are given a class, and other clones once, few, many or no size at all.

size: NA
V: TRBV28
J: TRBJ2-7
D: TRBD2
CDR3: CASSLSGSGRIGYEQYF
DNA: TGTGCCAGCAGTTTGTCAGGCAGCGGGAGAATCGGGTACGAGCAGTACTTC

size: NA
V: TRBV9
J: TRBJ2-1
D: NA
CDR3: CASSVGGHYNEQFF
DNA: TGTGCCAGCAGCGTAGGGGGCCACTACAATGAGCAGTTCTTC

size: NA
V: TRBV6-6
J: TRBJ2-7
D: TRBD1
CDR3: CASSYSRGLPYEQYF
DNA: TGTGCCAGCAGTTACTCCAGGGGGCTTCCCTACGAGCAGTACTTC

size: NA
V: TRBV29-1
J: TRBJ2-7
D: NA
CDR3: CSVEVRGGTEQYF
DNA: TGCAGCGTTGAAGTCAGGGGGGGTACCGAGCAGTACTTC

size: NA
V: TRBV5-1
J: TRBJ2-7
D: TRBD1
CDR3: CASSNGQGPREQYF
DNA: TGCGCCAGCAGCAACGGACAGGGACCTCGTGAGCAGTACTTC

size: few
V: TRBV27
J: TRBJ2-1
D: NA
CDR3: CASSLGGNEQFF
DNA: TGTGCCAGCAGCCTTGGTGGGAATGAGCAGTTCTTC

size: NA
V: TRBV28
J: TRBJ2-2
D: NA
CDR3: CASSPRVPNTGELFF
DNA: TGTGCCAGCAGCCCCCGGGTCCCGAACACCGGGGAGCTGTTTTTT

size: NA
V: TRBV6-1
J: TRBJ2-1
D: TRBD2
CDR3: CASQGLAGGPKQFF
DNA: TGTGCCAGCCAAGGACTAGCGGGAGGGCCAAAGCAGTTCTTC

size: NA
V: TRBV7-9
J: TRBJ1-1
D: NA
CDR3: CASSLAANTEAFF
DNA: TGTGCCAGCAGCTTAGCAGCGAACACTGAAGCTTTCTTT

size: NA
V: TRBV5-6
J: TRBJ2-1
D: NA
CDR3: CASSFMGSEQFF
DNA: TGTGCCAGCAGCTTTATGGGTAGTGAGCAGTTCTTC

size: NA
V: TRBV5-1
J: TRBJ1-1
D: NA
CDR3: CASSSREDTEAFF
DNA: TGCGCCAGCAGTTCCAGGGAGGACACTGAAGCTTTCTTT

size: NA
V: TRBV28
J: TRBJ1-4
D: NA
CDR3: CASSPGPRGPNEKLFF
DNA: TGTGCCAGCAGTCCGGGGCCTAGGGGTCCCAATGAAAAACTGTTTTTT

size: NA
V: TRBV27
J: TRBJ1-6
D: NA
CDR3: CASSYQNSPLHF
DNA: TGTGCCAGCAGTTACCAGAATTCACCCCTCCACTTT

size: NA
V: TRBV10-2
J: TRBJ2-3
D: TRBD2
CDR3: CASRHVLPGAGADTQYF
DNA: TGCGCCAGCAGACACGTTTTACCGGGAGCGGGGGCAGATACGCAGTATTTT

size: few
V: TRBV18
J: TRBJ2-2
D: TRBD2
CDR3: CASSLAGAAAGELFF
DNA: TGTGCCAGCTCCTTAGCGGGAGCGGCCGCCGGGGAGCTGTTTTTT

size: NA
V: TRBV18
J: TRBJ2-5
D: NA
CDR3: CASSPGGQETQYF
DNA: TGTGCCAGCTCACCGGGAGGACAAGAGACCCAGTACTTC

size: NA
V: TRBV29-1
J: TRBJ2-7
D: TRBD1
CDR3: CSVRGQGVHEQYF
DNA: TGCAGCGTCCGGGGACAGGGTGTCCACGAGCAGTACTTC

size: NA
V: TRBV7-9
J: TRBJ2-2
D: NA
CDR3: CASSLFLWGAFGGELFF
DNA: TGTGCCAGCAGCTTATTTTTATGGGGGGCTTTCGGCGGGGAGCTGTTTTTT

size: NA
V: TRBV7-2
J: TRBJ2-1
D: NA
CDR3: CASSRPGDNEQFF
DNA: TGTGCCAGCAGCCGGCCGGGGGACAATGAGCAGTTCTTC

size: NA
V: TRBV7-9
J: TRBJ1-2
D: NA
CDR3: CASSLSGPGYTF
DNA: TGTGCCAGCAGCTTATCCGGGCCTGGCTACACCTTC